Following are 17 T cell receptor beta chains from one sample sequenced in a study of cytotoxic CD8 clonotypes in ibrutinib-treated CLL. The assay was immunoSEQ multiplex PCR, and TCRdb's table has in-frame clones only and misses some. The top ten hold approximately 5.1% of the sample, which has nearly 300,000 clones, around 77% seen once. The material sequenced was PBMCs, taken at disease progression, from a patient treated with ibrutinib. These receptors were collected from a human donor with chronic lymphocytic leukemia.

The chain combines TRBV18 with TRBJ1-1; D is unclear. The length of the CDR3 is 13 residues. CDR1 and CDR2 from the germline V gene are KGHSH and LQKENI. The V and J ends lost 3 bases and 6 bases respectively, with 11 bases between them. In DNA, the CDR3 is TGTGCCAGCTCACCCCGGGAGGGTCCTGAAGCTTTCTTT. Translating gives CASSPREGPEAFF.

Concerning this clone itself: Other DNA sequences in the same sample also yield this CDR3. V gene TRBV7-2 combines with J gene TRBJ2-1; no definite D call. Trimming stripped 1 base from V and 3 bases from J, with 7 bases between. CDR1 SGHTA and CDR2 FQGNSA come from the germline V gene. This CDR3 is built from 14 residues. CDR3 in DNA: TGTGCCAGCAGCTTAGTAGGGAACTACAATGAGCAGTTCTTC. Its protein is CASSLVGNYNEQFF.

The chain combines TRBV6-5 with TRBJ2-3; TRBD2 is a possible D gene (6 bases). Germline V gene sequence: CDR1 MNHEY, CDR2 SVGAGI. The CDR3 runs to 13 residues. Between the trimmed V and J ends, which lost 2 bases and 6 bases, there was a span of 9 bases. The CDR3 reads CASSYPGRDTQYF. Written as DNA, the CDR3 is TGTGCCAGCAGTTACCCAGGGAGGGATACGCAGTATTTT.

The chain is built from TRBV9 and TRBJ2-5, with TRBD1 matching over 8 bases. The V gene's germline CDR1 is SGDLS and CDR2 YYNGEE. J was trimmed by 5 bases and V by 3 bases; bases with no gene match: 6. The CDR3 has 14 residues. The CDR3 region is CASSADRGRETQYF. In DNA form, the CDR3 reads TGTGCCAGCAGCGCCGACAGGGGTCGGGAGACCCAGTACTTC.

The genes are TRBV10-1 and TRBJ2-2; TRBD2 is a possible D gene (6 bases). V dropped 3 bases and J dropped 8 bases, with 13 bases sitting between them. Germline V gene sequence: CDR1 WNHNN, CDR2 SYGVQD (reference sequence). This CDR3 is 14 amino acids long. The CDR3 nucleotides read TGCGCCAGCAGTGATGCCGGGAGTAGTGGGGAGCTGTTTTTT. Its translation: CASSDAGSSGELFF.

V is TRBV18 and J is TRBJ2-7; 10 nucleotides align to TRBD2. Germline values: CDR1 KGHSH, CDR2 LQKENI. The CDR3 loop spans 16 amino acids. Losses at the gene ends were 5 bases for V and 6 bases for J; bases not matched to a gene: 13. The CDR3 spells CASSSVPGLASPEQYF. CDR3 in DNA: TGTGCCAGCTCATCCGTACCGGGACTAGCGTCGCCCGAGCAGTACTTC. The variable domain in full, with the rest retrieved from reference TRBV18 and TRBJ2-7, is NAGVMQNPRHLVRRRGQEARLRCSPMKGHSHVYWYRQLPEEGLKFMVYLQKENIIDESGMPKERFSAEFPKEGPSILRIQQVVRGDSAAYFCASSSVPGLASPEQYFGPGTRLTVT.

DNA of the CDR3: TGTGCCAGCAGCTTAGCACTGTTAGGGAACACTGAAGCTTTCTTT. Amino acid sequence: CASSLALLGNTEAFF. This sequence joins TRBV7-8 and TRBJ1-1, with D uncertain. This CDR3 region has 15 residues. Germline CDR1 and CDR2: SGHVS and FQNEAQ. The V and J ends lost 0 bases and 1 base respectively, with 9 bases between them.

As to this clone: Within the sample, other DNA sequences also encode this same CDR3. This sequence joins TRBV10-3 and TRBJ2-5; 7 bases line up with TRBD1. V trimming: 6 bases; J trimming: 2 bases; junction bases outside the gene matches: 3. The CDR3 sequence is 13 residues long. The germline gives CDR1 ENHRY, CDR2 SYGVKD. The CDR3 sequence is CAISGTAQETQYF. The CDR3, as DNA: TGTGCCATCAGCGGGACAGCTCAAGAGACCCAGTACTTC.

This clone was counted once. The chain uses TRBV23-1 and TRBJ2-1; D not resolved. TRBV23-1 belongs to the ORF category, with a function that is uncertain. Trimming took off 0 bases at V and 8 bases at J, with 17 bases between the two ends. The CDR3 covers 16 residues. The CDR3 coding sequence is TGCGCCAGCAGTCAATCGGAGAGAGACGTAATGCATGAGCAGTTCTTC. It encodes CASSQSERDVMHEQFF.

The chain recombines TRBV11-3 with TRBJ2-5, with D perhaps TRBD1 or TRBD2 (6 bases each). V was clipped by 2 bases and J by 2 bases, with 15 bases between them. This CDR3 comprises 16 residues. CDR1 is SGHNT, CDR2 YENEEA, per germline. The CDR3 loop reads CASSLNYGGAQETQYF. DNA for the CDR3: TGTGCCAGCAGCTTAAATTACGGGGGCGCGCAAGAGACCCAGTACTTC.

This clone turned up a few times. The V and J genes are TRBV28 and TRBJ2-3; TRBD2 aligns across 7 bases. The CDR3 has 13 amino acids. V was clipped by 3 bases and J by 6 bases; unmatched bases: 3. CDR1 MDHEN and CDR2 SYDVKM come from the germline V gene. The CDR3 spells CASSLGGSDTQYF. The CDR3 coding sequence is TGTGCCAGCAGTTTGGGGGGGTCCGATACGCAGTATTTT.

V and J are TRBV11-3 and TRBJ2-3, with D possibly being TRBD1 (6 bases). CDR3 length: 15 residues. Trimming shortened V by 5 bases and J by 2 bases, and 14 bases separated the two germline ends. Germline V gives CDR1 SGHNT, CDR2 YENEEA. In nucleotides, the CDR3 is TGTGCCAGCAGCCGGACTGACAGGTCCACAGATACGCAGTATTTT. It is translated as CASSRTDRSTDTQYF.

The DNA of the CDR3 is TGTGCCAGCAGCGCTGGACAGGGGACCTACGAGCAGTACTTC. This gives the protein CASSAGQGTYEQYF. This chain uses TRBV9 with TRBJ2-7; 9 bases fit TRBD1. V was clipped by 3 bases and J by 2 bases; unmatched bases: 3. Germline V gene sequence: CDR1 SGDLS, CDR2 YYNGEE. The CDR3 has 14 residues.

CDR3 protein: CASSPRYLGAFF. The CDR3 nucleotides read TGTGCCAGCTCACCACGGTATCTCGGTGCTTTCTTT. The chain uses TRBV18 and TRBJ1-1; D call uncertain. CDR3 length equals 12 residues. Trimming removed 1 base from V and 11 bases from J, with 11 bases in between. Germline V lookup: CDR1 KGHSH, CDR2 LQKENI.

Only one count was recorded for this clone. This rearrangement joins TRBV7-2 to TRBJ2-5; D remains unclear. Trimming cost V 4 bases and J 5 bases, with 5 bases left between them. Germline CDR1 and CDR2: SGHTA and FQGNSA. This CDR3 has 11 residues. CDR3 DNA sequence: TGTGCCAGCAGCTCCGGGGAGACCCAGTACTTC. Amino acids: CASSSGETQYF.

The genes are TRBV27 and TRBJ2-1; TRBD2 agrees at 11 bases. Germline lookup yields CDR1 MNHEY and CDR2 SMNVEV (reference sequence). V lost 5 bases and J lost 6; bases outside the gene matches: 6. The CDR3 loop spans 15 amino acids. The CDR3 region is CASSPRLAGFNEQFF. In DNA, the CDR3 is TGTGCCAGCAGTCCTAGACTAGCGGGATTCAATGAGCAGTTCTTC.

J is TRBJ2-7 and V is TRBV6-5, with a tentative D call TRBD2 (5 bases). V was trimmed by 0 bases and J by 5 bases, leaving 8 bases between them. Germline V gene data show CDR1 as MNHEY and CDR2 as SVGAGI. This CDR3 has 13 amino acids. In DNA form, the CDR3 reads TGTGCCAGCAGTTACTCTGGGAGCGACGAGCAGTACTTC. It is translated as CASSYSGSDEQYF.